This T cell receptor beta chain was obtained from a study of T cells in Graves' hyperthyroidism and ophthalmopathy. Study-level findings and limits: By a 13 V-J model, ophthalmopathy was set apart from stable hyperthyroidism.

RNA transcripts yielded amplified TCR beta CDR3 regions. Primed by the HTBI set, a first-round RT-PCR was run on the TCR CDR3. TCRdb independently ran MiXCR on the multiplex PCR reads; one entry per CDR3 protein. Of more than 300,000 distinct CDR3 sequences in the sample, roughly 18% were seen once. Trimming took off 8 bases at V and 0 bases at J, with 11 bases between the two ends. This CDR3 is built from 15 residues. Disease lasting under 3 months, a NOSPECS grade of at least 4, and a Clinical Activity Score of at least 3 were features of the ophthalmopathy patients. Patients showing uncontrolled infection, other autoimmune disease, pregnancy or lactation were ineligible. Using around 10 ml of fresh peripheral blood, PBMCs were prepared. This clonotype was observed many times. The antigen is undetermined.

The V call is TRBV12-3 or TRBV12-4, the J call TRBJ1-6, with unresolved D. The sample was blood. The sequence was obtained from a young man with Graves' ophthalmopathy. The DNA for the CDR3 is TGTGCCAGCCTAGACGGTGGCTCCTATAATTCACCCCTCCACTTT. It is translated as CASLDGGSYNSPLHF.